The rows below give T cell receptor beta chains drawn from one sample of a study of molecular identifiers for immune sequencing clone quantification. TCRdb re-called the PCR reads with MiXCR, one entry per CDR3 protein. The sample has approximately 550,000 distinct CDR3 sequences, about 22% seen once. Sequenced: naive CD8+ T cells from blood, with Jurkat cell RNA spiked in. The origin of the receptors is a human donor in good health. Some libraries in this study had Jurkat cell RNA spiked in. CDR3s include the opening cysteine and the closing phenylalanine or tryptophan. Fields, in order: V gene, CDR3 protein.

v_call: TRBV11-3
cdr3_aa: CASSLDTGGLYEQYF

v_call: TRBV7-8
cdr3_aa: CASSLGVSKETQYF

v_call: TRBV7-9
cdr3_aa: CASSLASTYYEQYF

v_call: TRBV11-3
cdr3_aa: CASSPDRGIPDTQYF

v_call: TRBV3-1
cdr3_aa: CASRQGGLGQETQHF

v_call: TRBV20-1
cdr3_aa: CSASAAGSYEQYF

v_call: TRBV6-1
cdr3_aa: CASRPDRVSYQPQHF

v_call: TRBV19
cdr3_aa: CASSVDSPLYGYTF

v_call: TRBV20-1
cdr3_aa: CSARDLYGTGTSGANVLTF

v_call: TRBV7-2
cdr3_aa: CASSPQGAPMGTEAFF

v_call: TRBV7-7
cdr3_aa: CASSKGQGVLETQYF